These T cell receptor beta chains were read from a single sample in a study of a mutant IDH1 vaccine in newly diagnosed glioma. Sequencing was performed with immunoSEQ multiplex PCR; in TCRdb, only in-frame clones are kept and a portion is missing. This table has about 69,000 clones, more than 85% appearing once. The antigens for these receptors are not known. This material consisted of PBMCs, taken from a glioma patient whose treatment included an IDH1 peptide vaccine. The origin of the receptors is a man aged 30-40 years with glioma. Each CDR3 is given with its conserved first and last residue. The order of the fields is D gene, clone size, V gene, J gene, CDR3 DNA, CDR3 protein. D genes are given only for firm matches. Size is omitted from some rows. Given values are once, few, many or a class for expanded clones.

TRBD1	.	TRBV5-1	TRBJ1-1	TGCGCCAGCAGCTTGAGAACGACAGGGAGAGGGTACACTGAAGCTTTCTTT	CASSLRTTGRGYTEAFF
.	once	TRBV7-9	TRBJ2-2	TGTGCCAGCAGCTTAACAGTCACCGGGGAGCTGTTTTTT	CASSLTVTGELFF
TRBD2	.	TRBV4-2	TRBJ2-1	TGTGCCAGCAGCCAGGACTACGGGAGGGGGGAGTTCTTC	CASSQDYGRGEFF
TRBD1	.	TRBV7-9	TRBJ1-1	TGTGCCAGCAGCCCCCGGGACAGGGGGACTGAAGCTTTCTTT	CASSPRDRGTEAFF
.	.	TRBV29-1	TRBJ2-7	TGCAGCGTTAAAGGGGACTCCTACGAGCAGTACTTC	CSVKGDSYEQYF
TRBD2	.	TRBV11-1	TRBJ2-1	TGTGCCAGCAGCTTACCCGCCGCGGGAGAGAGGAATGAGCAGTTCTTC	CASSLPAAGERNEQFF
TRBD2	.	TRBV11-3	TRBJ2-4	TGTGCCAGCAGCTCGGGGGGAAAAAACATTCAGTACTTC	CASSSGGKNIQYF
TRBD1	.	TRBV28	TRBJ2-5	TGTGCCAGCAGTTTAGGACAGGGGGGGGAAGAGACCCAGTACTTC	CASSLGQGGEETQYF
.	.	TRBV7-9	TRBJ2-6	TGTGCCAGCAGCCTACGGGTAATCTTCTCGGGGGCCAACGTCCTGACTTTC	CASSLRVIFSGANVLTF
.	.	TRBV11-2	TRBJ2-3	TGTGCCAGCAGCTTAGGTCTGGCAGGGTTTTCAGATACGCAGTATTTT	CASSLGLAGFSDTQYF
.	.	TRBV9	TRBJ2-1	TGTGCCAGCAGCGTTCAAGGGGGTGGACCGGGGTACAATGAGCAGTTCTTC	CASSVQGGGPGYNEQFF
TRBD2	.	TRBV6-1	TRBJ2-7	TGTGCCAGCAGTGAATCGGGAGGGCCCGAGCAGTACTTC	CASSESGGPEQYF
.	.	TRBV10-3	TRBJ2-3	TGTGCCATCAGTGACCAGGGTGATACGCAGTATTTT	CAISDQGDTQYF
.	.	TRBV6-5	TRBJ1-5	TGTGCCAGCGGTCGGGGGCTGGGCAATCAGCCCCAGCATTTT	CASGRGLGNQPQHF
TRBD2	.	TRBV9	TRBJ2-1	TGTGCCAGCAGATCTCGAGCGGGGCCCGGTGAGCAGTTCTTC	CASRSRAGPGEQFF
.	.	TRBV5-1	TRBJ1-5	TGCGCCAGCAGCCAAACGGGCGGGGGCAATCAGCCCCAGCATTTT	CASSQTGGGNQPQHF
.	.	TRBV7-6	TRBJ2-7	TGTGCCAGCAGCTTAGGGATGGGGAGCTCCTACGAGCAGTACTTC	CASSLGMGSSYEQYF
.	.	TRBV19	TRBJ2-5	TGTGCCAGTAGCCCTAATTTTGTTTGGGAGACCCAGTACTTC	CASSPNFVWETQYF
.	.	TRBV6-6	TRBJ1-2	TGTGCCAGCAGTTACTCTCCCGATGGCTACACCTTC	CASSYSPDGYTF
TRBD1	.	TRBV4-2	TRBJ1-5	TGTGCCAGCAGCCAAGCGGACAGGGATAGCAATCAGCCCCAGCATTTT	CASSQADRDSNQPQHF
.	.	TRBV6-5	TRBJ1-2	TGTGCCAGCAGCCTGGATGCAGCCCCATATGGCTACACCTTC	CASSLDAAPYGYTF
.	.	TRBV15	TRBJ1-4	TGTGCCACCAGCAGAGTTAGGGAAAAACTGTTTTTT	CATSRVREKLFF